These 3 T cell receptor beta chains were sequenced from one sample in a study of STAT3 mutations in large granular lymphocyte leukemia. Broader study findings: At least one immunodominant TCR beta clonotype appeared in every T-cell large granular lymphocyte leukemia patient.

These TCRs' antigens remain unknown. TCRdb's table, derived via immunoSEQ multiplex PCR, lists solely in-frame clones and lacks some. The sample shows approximately 15,000 clones, about 93% of them seen only once. The sample consisted of peripheral blood mononuclear cells. These receptors all come from a woman between 45 and 65 years old with T-cell large granular lymphocyte leukemia. Some clones in this sample may be carry-over from other donors' samples.

The chain recombines TRBV6-6 with TRBJ1-5; D is unclear. The germline gives CDR1 MNHNY, CDR2 SVGAGI (reference sequence). This CDR3 has 14 amino acids. The V gene lost 2 bases and the J gene lost 1 base, with 6 bases spanning the gap. The CDR3 DNA sequence: TGTGCCAGCAGTTACGGCAAAAGCAATCAGCCCCAGCATTTT. Translated, it gives CASSYGKSNQPQHF.

The genes are TRBV6-5 and TRBJ2-7, with D unclear. The germline V gene has CDR1 MNHEY and CDR2 SVGAGI. The CDR3 runs 15 residues. V was shortened by 5 bases and J by 7 bases, with 21 bases between the two germline ends. CDR3 in DNA: TGTGCCAGCAGTCCCCGGTTCTCTGAAATCGATGAGCAGTACTTC. Translating gives CASSPRFSEIDEQYF.

The V gene is TRBV5-1, the J gene TRBJ2-7; 10 bases are shared with TRBD2. This CDR3 is 13 amino acids long. With V trimmed by 3 bases and J by 9 bases, 6 bases remained unmatched. The V gene's germline CDR1 is SGHRS and CDR2 YFSETQ. CDR3 in amino acids: CASSYGLAEGQYF. CDR3 sequence (DNA): TGCGCCAGCAGCTACGGACTAGCGGAGGGGCAGTACTTC.